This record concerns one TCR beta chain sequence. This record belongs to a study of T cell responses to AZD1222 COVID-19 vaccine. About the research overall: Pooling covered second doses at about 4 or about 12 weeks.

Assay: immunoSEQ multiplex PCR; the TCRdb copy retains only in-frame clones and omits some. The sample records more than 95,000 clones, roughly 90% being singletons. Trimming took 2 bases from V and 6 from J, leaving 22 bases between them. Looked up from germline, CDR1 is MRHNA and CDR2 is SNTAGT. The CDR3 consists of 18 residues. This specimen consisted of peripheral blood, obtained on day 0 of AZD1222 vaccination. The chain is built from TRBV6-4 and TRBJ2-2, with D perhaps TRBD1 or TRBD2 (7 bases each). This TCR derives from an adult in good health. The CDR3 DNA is TGTGCCAGCAGTGACGCGACAGGGAGGGGAGAAGGGTCCGGGGAGCTGTTTTTT. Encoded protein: CASSDATGRGEGSGELFF.